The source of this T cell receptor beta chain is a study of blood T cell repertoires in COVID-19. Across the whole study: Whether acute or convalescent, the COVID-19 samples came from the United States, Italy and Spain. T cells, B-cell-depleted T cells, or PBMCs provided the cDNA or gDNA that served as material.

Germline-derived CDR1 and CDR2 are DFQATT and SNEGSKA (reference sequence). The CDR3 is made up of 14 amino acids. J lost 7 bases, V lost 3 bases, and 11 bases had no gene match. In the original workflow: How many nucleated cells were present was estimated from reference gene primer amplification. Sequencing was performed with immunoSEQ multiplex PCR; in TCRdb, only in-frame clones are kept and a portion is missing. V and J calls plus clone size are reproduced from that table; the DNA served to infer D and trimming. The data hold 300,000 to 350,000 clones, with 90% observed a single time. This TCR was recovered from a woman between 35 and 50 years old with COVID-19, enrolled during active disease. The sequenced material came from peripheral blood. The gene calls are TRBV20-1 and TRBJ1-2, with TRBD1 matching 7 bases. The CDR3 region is CSASRAGGIGGYTF. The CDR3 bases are TGCAGTGCTAGTCGGGCAGGGGGAATAGGTGGCTACACCTTC.